Below are 27 T cell receptor beta chains sequenced from a single sample in a study of T-cell memory formation after mild COVID-19. TCRdb itself ran the 5' RACE reads through MiXCR, one entry per CDR3 protein. The repertoire includes a few hundred thousand distinct CDR3 sequences, approximately 21% of them detected once, and approximately 8.4% sits in the top ten. Sequencing input: PBMCs or a T cell subset sorted from them (not recorded which). These receptors were obtained from an adult woman who had mild COVID-19 (a few samples of this study predate the infection). Cell type and time point are not known.

This clonotype showed up just a few times. The chain couples TRBV6-6 to TRBJ1-5; D unclear. The V end was cut by 7 bases, the J end by 4 bases, with 17 bases between. The CDR3 consists of 15 residues. CDR1 is MNHNY and CDR2 is SVGAGI in the germline V gene (reference sequence). CDR3 coding DNA: TGTGCCAGCAACGACGGGAGACCTTTAAATCAGCCCCAGCATTTT. It is translated as CASNDGRPLNQPQHF.

The rearrangement joins TRBV5-6 to TRBJ2-7, with TRBD2 matching 8 bases. This CDR3 spans 13 amino acids. Trimming cost V 2 bases and J 6 bases; bases outside gene matches: 4. Germline loops: CDR1 SGHDT, CDR2 YYEEEE. Here the CDR3 reads CASSFREGVEQYF. Here the CDR3 DNA reads TGTGCCAGCAGCTTTCGGGAGGGGGTCGAGCAGTACTTC.

J is TRBJ2-2 and V is TRBV7-2; TRBD2 aligns across 9 bases. The V and J ends lost 3 bases and 6 bases, in that order; junction bases with no gene match: 5. CDR1 and CDR2 (germline): SGHTA, FQGNSA. The CDR3 loop spans 15 amino acids. CDR3 sequence reads: CASSFTGTSPGELFF. The CDR3 DNA follows: TGTGCCAGCAGCTTCACCGGGACTAGCCCCGGGGAGCTGTTTTTT.

This clonotype was picked up a small number of times. The rearrangement uses TRBV5-1 and TRBJ2-7, with 8 bases that match TRBD2. The CDR3 is 14 residues long. The V gene's germline CDR1 is SGHRS and CDR2 YFSETQ. V dropped 3 bases and J dropped 5; count of bases not matched to a gene: 7. CDR3 sequence: CASSSGTSSHEQYF. CDR3 nucleotide sequence: TGCGCCAGCAGCTCCGGGACTAGTAGCCACGAGCAGTACTTC.

V is TRBV5-1 and J is TRBJ2-3; unclear D gene. This CDR3 is built from 13 residues. CDR1 is SGHRS and CDR2 is YFSETQ in the germline V gene. Trimming stripped 3 bases from V and 5 bases from J, with 10 bases between. The CDR3 spells CASSSNRVDTQYF. DNA of the CDR3: TGCGCCAGCAGCTCAAATCGGGTAGATACGCAGTATTTT.

This clonotype was picked up a small number of times. The chain links TRBV7-6 to TRBJ2-3, with 10 bases identical to TRBD2. With V trimmed by 4 bases and J by 6 bases, 4 bases remained unmatched. CDR1 and CDR2 from the germline V gene are SGHVS and FNYEAQ. The CDR3 has 14 residues. CDR3 DNA sequence: TGTGCCAGCAGCTCCCAGGGACTAGCGGATACGCAGTATTTT. This encodes CASSSQGLADTQYF.

This clonotype turned up a few times. The chain joins TRBV6-4 to TRBJ1-4, with 7 bases lining up with TRBD1. V dropped 4 bases and J dropped 0; count of bases not matched to a gene: 8. CDR1 is MRHNA and CDR2 is SNTAGT in the germline V gene. The length of the CDR3 is 17 residues. CDR3 coding DNA: TGTGCCAGCAGTGCCACACGGGACAGTGCAACTAATGAAAAACTGTTTTTT. As protein: CASSATRDSATNEKLFF.

This clonotype was picked up a small number of times. The junction departs from germline at one end; a sequencing error may be responsible. V gene TRBV7-9 combines with J gene TRBJ1-1, with D tentatively TRBD1 (6 bases). Germline V gives CDR1 SEHNR, CDR2 FQNEAQ (reference sequence). The CDR3 extends over 13 amino acids. The CDR3 DNA reads as TGTGCCAGCAGCAGCAACGGGGGCACTGAAGATTTCTTT. Amino acids: CASSSNGGTEDFF. The variable domain in full, with the rest retrieved from reference TRBV7-9 and TRBJ1-1, is DTGVSQNPRHKITKRGQNVTFRCDPISEHNRLYWYRQTLGQGPEFLTYFQNEAQLEKSRLLSDRFSAERPKGSFSTLEIQRTEQGDSAMYLCASSSNGGTEDFFGQGTRLTVV.

This clonotype was counted a few times. J is TRBJ2-7 and V is TRBV20-1, with 9 bases aligning to TRBD2. Germline lookup yields CDR1 DFQATT and CDR2 SNEGSKA (reference sequence). This CDR3 is built from 16 residues. J was trimmed by 5 bases and V by 0 bases; bases with no gene match: 11. CDR3 in DNA: TGCAGTGCTAGAGATATTAACGTAGCGGGAGTCCACGAGCAGTACTTC. Translation: CSARDINVAGVHEQYF.

The chain combines TRBV12-3 or TRBV12-4 with TRBJ1-4, with a tentative D call TRBD1 (6 bases). Trimming stripped 7 bases from V and 8 bases from J, with 14 bases between. This CDR3 comprises 13 residues. CDR3 loop: CASTPRRGEKLFF. The CDR3 DNA sequence: TGTGCCAGCACCCCTCGTAGGGGGGAAAAACTGTTTTTT.

This clonotype came up a few times. The CDR3 bases are TGTGCCAGCAGCTTGACAGCCCAGAGCTCCTACGAGCAGTACTTC. Translated, it gives CASSLTAQSSYEQYF. The genes are TRBV7-2 and TRBJ2-7; a possible D gene is TRBD1 (5 bases). V lost 3 bases and J 0 bases, leaving 12 bases between the germline ends. CDR1 and CDR2 (germline): SGHTA, FQGNSA. This CDR3 is built from 15 residues.

The chain links TRBV3-1 to TRBJ1-2; unclear D gene. Germline CDR1 reads LGHDT; CDR2 reads YNNKEL (reference sequence). V shed 4 bases and J shed 0 bases, with 18 bases lying between them. The CDR3 sequence is 17 residues long. CDR3 sequence: CASSRETSLRSNYGYTF. CDR3 DNA: TGTGCCAGCAGCCGTGAGACCAGCCTACGATCTAACTATGGCTACACCTTC.

The chain recombines TRBV7-8 with TRBJ2-7; perhaps TRBD2 as D (6 bases). The germline V gene encodes CDR1 SGHVS and CDR2 FQNEAQ. Deletions cut 4 bases from V and 2 bases from J, with 18 bases between. The CDR3 extends over 16 amino acids. In DNA form, the CDR3 reads TGTGCCAGCAGCTCACCCACAAGGGGCGGGACCTACGAGCAGTACTTC. Protein product: CASSSPTRGGTYEQYF.

This clonotype has a count of ten or more. CDR3 amino acids: CASSSGNTGELFF. The CDR3, as DNA: TGCGCCAGCAGCTCGGGAAACACCGGGGAGCTGTTTTTT. This rearrangement joins TRBV5-1 to TRBJ2-2; D may be TRBD2 (5 bases). Germline V gives CDR1 SGHRS, CDR2 YFSETQ. V was trimmed by 3 bases and J by 2 bases, leaving 5 bases between them. There are 13 residues in the CDR3.

The chain employs TRBV12-3 or TRBV12-4 and TRBJ1-1; maybe TRBD1 (5 bases). Deletions cut 2 bases from V and 4 bases from J, with 14 bases between. The CDR3 contains 15 residues. Written as DNA, the CDR3 is TGTGCCAGCAGTTTAAGAGGGGCAGGAAGCACTGAAGCTTTCTTT. Translating gives CASSLRGAGSTEAFF.

The chain couples TRBV7-2 to TRBJ1-5; TRBD1 is a possible D gene (6 bases). The CDR3 covers 15 residues. With 7 bases removed from V and 1 base from J, the gap between germline ends came to 14 bases. Germline CDR1 is SGHTA and CDR2 is FQGNSA. CDR3 residues: CASTLQGSSNQPQHF. The CDR3 DNA reads as TGTGCCAGCACATTACAGGGATCGAGCAATCAGCCCCAGCATTTT.

The chain has TRBV15 and TRBJ2-2, with D tentatively TRBD1 (6 bases). CDR1 is LNHNV and CDR2 is YYDKDF in the germline V gene (reference sequence). CDR3 length: 17 amino acids. V lost 4 bases, J lost 1 base, and 16 bases lay in between. This CDR3 is CATSILRTAMNTGELFF. In DNA, the CDR3 is TGTGCCACCAGCATCCTCCGGACAGCTATGAACACCGGGGAGCTGTTTTTT. Drawing the rest from reference TRBV15 and TRBJ2-2, the complete variable domain is DAMVIQNPRYQVTQFGKPVTLSCSQTLNHNVMYWYQQKSSQAPKLLFHYYDKDFNNEADTPDNFQSRRPNTSFCFLDIRSPGLGDTAMYLCATSILRTAMNTGELFFGEGSRLTVL.

The gene calls are TRBV20-1 and TRBJ2-3; TRBD2 is a possible D gene (6 bases). V lost 0 bases and J 6 bases, leaving 19 bases between the germline ends. This CDR3 region has 16 residues. CDR1 and CDR2 (germline): DFQATT, SNEGSKA (reference sequence). The CDR3: CSARDLYRGATDTQYF. CDR3 in DNA: TGCAGTGCTAGAGATCTCTATCGCGGGGCCACCGATACGCAGTATTTT.

This clonotype has a handful of counts. The V call is TRBV24-1, the J call TRBJ2-5; D not certain. The CDR3 covers 15 residues. The V end was cut by 4 bases, the J end by 0 bases, with 11 bases between. The germline V gene has CDR1 KGHDR and CDR2 SFDVKD. CDR3 in amino acids: CATSEQTNYQETQYF. The CDR3 DNA follows: TGTGCCACCAGTGAACAGACCAATTACCAAGAGACCCAGTACTTC.

The V gene is TRBV6-2 or TRBV6-3, the J gene TRBJ2-7, with D uncertain. CDR3 length: 14 amino acids. Germline V gives CDR1 MNHEY, CDR2 SVGEGT. The V end lost 5 bases, the J end lost 6 bases, and 17 bases lay between the germline ends. The CDR3: CASSHGLETSEQYF. The CDR3 DNA follows: TGTGCCAGCAGTCATGGCTTAGAGACAAGCGAGCAGTACTTC.

The table lists this clonotype with a count of one. The gene calls are TRBV29-1 and TRBJ1-4; D may be TRBD1 (6 bases). CDR1 and CDR2 from the germline V gene are SQVTM and ANQGSEA. The CDR3 runs 13 residues. Trimming pared 7 bases from V and 3 bases from J, leaving 12 bases between. CDR3 DNA sequence: TGCAGCGCCAAGGACAGCCCTAATGAAAAACTGTTTTTT. Translation gives CSAKDSPNEKLFF.

This clonotype was seen only a few times. The genes are TRBV20-1 and TRBJ1-1; weak D call: TRBD1 (6 bases). Germline V gene lookup returns CDR1 DFQATT and CDR2 SNEGSKA (reference sequence). Trimming left V 0 bases short and J 0 bases short, with 17 bases between. CDR3 length: 17 residues. The CDR3 DNA follows: TGCAGTGCTAGAGATTCGATAAGGGGGGTTATGAACACTGAAGCTTTCTTT. Translating gives CSARDSIRGVMNTEAFF.

A few counts support this clonotype. The rearrangement links TRBV5-1 to TRBJ2-1, with a possible D match to TRBD1 (5 bases). The CDR3 contains 14 residues. Trimming shortened V by 2 bases and J by 2 bases, and 8 bases separated the two germline ends. Germline CDR1 is SGHRS and CDR2 is YFSETQ. CDR3 sequence (DNA): TGCGCCAGCAGCTTAGGACATCCCTACAATGAGCAGTTCTTC. Translation: CASSLGHPYNEQFF.

This clonotype was seen a few times. The CDR3 bases are TGCGCCAGCAGCCAAAGTCGGGAGGGCCGAGGTTATGAGCAGTTCTTC. Protein product: CASSQSREGRGYEQFF. V usage is TRBV4-3 and J usage is TRBJ2-1; 8 positions agree with TRBD2. V was pared by 2 bases and J by 8 bases, with 11 bases of the junction left unmatched. There are 16 residues in the CDR3. Germline V gene lookup returns CDR1 LGHNA and CDR2 YSLEER.

The J gene is TRBJ1-1, the V gene TRBV27, with a possible D match to TRBD1 (5 bases). Germline CDR1 and CDR2: MNHEY and SMNVEV (reference sequence). The CDR3 consists of 14 residues. V lost 2 bases and J 3 bases, leaving 10 bases between the germline ends. CDR3 in amino acids: CASSLDSGYTEAFF. CDR3 nucleotide sequence: TGTGCCAGCAGTTTAGACAGCGGATACACTGAAGCTTTCTTT.

The chain recombines TRBV7-2 with TRBJ2-1; 10 bases line up with TRBD2. Per the germline V gene, CDR1 is SGHTA and CDR2 is FQGNSA. CDR3 length equals 18 residues. Losses at the gene ends were 5 bases for V and 9 bases for J; bases not matched to a gene: 19. CDR3 in amino acids: CASSRRLASGSIGSEQFF. The CDR3 DNA is TGTGCCAGCAGCCGTCGTTTGGCTAGCGGGAGTATCGGGAGTGAGCAGTTCTTC.

This chain joins TRBV12-3 or TRBV12-4 and TRBJ1-6; 11 nucleotides agree with TRBD1. With 5 bases clipped from V and 9 bases from J, the junction kept 9 bases outside the gene matches. CDR3 length: 16 amino acids. The CDR3 region has the DNA TGTGCCAGCAGTGACCGGACAGGGGGCCAGAGTTCACCCCTCCACTTT. It encodes CASSDRTGGQSSPLHF.